The entry that follows covers one T cell receptor (beta chain) sequence. Assay: immunoSEQ multiplex PCR; the TCRdb copy retains only in-frame clones and omits some. Here the sample spans about 250,000 clones, over 75% being singletons. The entry originates in a study of cytomegalovirus exposure and HLA in healthy donors. V lost 5 bases, J lost 0 bases, and 14 bases lay in between. Germline lookup yields CDR1 SNHLY and CDR2 FYNNEI. This CDR3 has 16 residues. The TCR was taken from a man between 18 and 35 years old in good health and CMV-seropositive. Specimen: PBMCs. V gene TRBV2 combines with J gene TRBJ1-5; D remains ambiguous. CDR3 sequence: CASSPLSWDSNQPQHF. CDR3 bases: TGTGCCAGCAGTCCTCTTTCTTGGGATAGCAATCAGCCCCAGCATTTT.